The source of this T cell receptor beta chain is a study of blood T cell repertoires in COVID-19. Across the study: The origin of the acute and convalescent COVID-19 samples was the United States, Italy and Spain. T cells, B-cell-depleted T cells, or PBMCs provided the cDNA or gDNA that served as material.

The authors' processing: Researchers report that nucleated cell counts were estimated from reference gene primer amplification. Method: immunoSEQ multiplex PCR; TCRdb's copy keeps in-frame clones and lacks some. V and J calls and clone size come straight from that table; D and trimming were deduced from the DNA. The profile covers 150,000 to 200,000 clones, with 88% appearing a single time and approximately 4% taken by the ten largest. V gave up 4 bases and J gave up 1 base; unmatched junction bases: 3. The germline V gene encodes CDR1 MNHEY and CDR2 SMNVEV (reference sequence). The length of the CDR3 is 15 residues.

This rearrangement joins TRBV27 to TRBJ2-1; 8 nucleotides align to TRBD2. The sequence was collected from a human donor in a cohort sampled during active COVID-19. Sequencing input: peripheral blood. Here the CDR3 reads CASSSGLVSYNEQFF. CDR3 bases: TGTGCCAGCAGTTCGGGACTAGTTTCCTACAATGAGCAGTTCTTC.